This T cell receptor beta chain comes out of a study of T cells after posttransplantation cyclophosphamide. Data came from immunoSEQ multiplex PCR; TCRdb stores just in-frame clones and leaves some out. This table has 9,000 to 15,000 clones, approximately 81% appearing once. Sampled 1 year posttransplant, controls received myeloablative marrow transplants, methotrexate and a calcineurin inhibitor. This CDR3 has 13 amino acids. Per the germline V gene, CDR1 is GTSNPN and CDR2 is SVGIG (reference sequence). V lost 1 base to trimming and J lost 11 bases, with 17 bases between them. Study-level results: Skin or GI-infiltrating T cells shared few TRB sequences with blood. Donor-recipient repertoire similarity was low at 1-2 months, rising over year one.

In the case of this clone: Its specificity is unknown.

The input for sequencing was PBMCs, taken 350 to 400 days after allogeneic stem cell transplant with calcineurin inhibitor and methotrexate. The clonotype originates from a male patient younger than 45 who received an allogeneic stem cell transplant from an unrelated donor, was CMV-positive, and had acute GVHD only. Some T cells may be supplied by the graft donor. This chain connects TRBV30 to TRBJ1-1; unclear D gene. CDR3 DNA sequence: TGTGCCTGGAGTGGGATGGGCCCCGGTCCGGCTTTCTTT. Its protein is CAWSGMGPGPAFF.